This T cell receptor beta chain was documented in a study of T-cell memory formation after mild COVID-19. Trimming stripped 1 base from V and 12 bases from J, with 7 bases between. Germline-derived CDR1 and CDR2 are SNHLY and FYNNEI. CDR3 length equals 11 residues. TCRdb used MiXCR to reprocess the 5' RACE reads, holding one entry per CDR3 protein. The table records around 450,000 distinct CDR3 sequences, 20% to 25% of them present only once. The study's findings and limits: CD8+ contracting clones occupied EMRA, while CD4+ ones occupied mainly CM and EM. Still unconfirmed is whether the second-wave clones peaking on day 37 recognized SARS-CoV-2. There were some responding clones in pre-infection memory, which suggested that cross-reactive memory had joined.

This clonotype was detected only a few times. Its target is not known. The sample was PBMCs or a T cell subset sorted from them (not recorded which). The chain links TRBV2 to TRBJ2-1; D is ambiguous. This TCR came from an adult woman who had mild COVID-19 (a few samples of this study predate the infection). Cell type and time point are not known. The CDR3 loop is CASSEEAGQFF. The CDR3 coding sequence is TGTGCCAGCAGTGAAGAGGCAGGGCAGTTCTTC.